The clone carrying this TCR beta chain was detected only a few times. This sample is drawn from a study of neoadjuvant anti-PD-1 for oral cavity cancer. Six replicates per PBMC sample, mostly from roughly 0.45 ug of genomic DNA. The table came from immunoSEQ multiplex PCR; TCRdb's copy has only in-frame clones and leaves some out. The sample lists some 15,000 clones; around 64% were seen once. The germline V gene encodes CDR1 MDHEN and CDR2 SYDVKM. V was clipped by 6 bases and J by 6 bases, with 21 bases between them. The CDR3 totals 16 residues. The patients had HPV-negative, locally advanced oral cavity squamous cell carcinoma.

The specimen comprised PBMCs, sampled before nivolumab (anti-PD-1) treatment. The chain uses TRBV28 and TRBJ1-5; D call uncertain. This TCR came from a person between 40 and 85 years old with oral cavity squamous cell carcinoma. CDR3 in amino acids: CASSPGLSGEAQPQHF. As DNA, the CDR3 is TGTGCCAGCAGCCCCGGGTTGTCTGGGGAGGCTCAGCCCCAGCATTTT. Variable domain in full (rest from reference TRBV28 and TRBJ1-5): DVKVTQSSRYLVKRTGEKVFLECVQDMDHENMFWYRQDPGLGLRLIYFSYDVKMKEKGDIPEGYSVSREKKERFSLILESASTNQTSMYLCASSPGLSGEAQPQHFGDGTRLSIL.